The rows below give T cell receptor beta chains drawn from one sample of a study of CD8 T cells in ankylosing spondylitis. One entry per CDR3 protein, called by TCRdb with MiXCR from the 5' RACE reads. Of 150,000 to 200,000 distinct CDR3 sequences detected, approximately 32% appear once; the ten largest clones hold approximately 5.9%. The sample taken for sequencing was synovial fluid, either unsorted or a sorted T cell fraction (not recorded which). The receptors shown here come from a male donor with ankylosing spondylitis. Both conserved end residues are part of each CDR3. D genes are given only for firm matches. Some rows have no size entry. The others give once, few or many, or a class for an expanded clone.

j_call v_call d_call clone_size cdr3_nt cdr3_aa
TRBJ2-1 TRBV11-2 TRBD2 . TGTGCCAGCAGCTTAGCTCATCCGGGACTAGCGGACAATGAGCAGTTCTTC CASSLAHPGLADNEQFF
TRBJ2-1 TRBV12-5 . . TGTGCTAGTGGTTTGCACCGGGTTGAGCAGTTCTTC CASGLHRVEQFF
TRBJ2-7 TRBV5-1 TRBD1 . TGCGCCAGCAGTACAGGGGACACCTACGAGCAGTACTTC CASSTGDTYEQYF
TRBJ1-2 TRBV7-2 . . TGTGCCAGCAACTCGCAGGGGAACTATGGCTACACCTTC CASNSQGNYGYTF
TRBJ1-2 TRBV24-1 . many TGTGCCACCTCCGACAGCGTGACCGGTGGCTACACCTTC CATSDSVTGGYTF
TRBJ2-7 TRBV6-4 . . TGTGCCAGCAGCCTCAAACGGGACCGCAGCTCCTACGAGCAGTACTTC CASSLKRDRSSYEQYF
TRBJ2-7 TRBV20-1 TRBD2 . TGCAGTGCTGCATCCGGGACTAGCGGGAGCTTGCTCGAGCAGTACTTC CSAASGTSGSLLEQYF
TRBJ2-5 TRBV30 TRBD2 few TGTGCCTGGAATACCGGCGGACTAGCGGGAGAGACCCAGTACTTC CAWNTGGLAGETQYF
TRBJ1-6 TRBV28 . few TGTGCCAGCAGAACGGACAGCACCTATAATTCACCCCTCCACTTT CASRTDSTYNSPLHF
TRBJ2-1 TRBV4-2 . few TGTGCCAGCAGCCAAGGTAGCGGCCTCCCATACAATGAGCAGTTCTTC CASSQGSGLPYNEQFF
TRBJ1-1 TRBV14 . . TGTGCCAGCAGCCAGACAGCACTTGAAGCTTTCTTT CASSQTALEAFF
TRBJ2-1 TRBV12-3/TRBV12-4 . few TGTGCCAGCAGTTCCACTGGTCATGAGCAGTTCTTC CASSSTGHEQFF
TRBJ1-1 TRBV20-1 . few TGCAGTGCACCGTCGGGACACAACACTGAAGCTTTCTTT CSAPSGHNTEAFF
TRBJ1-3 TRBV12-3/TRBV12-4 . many TGTGCCAGCAGTTCCGGGGGAAGCTCTGGAAACACCATATATTTT CASSSGGSSGNTIYF
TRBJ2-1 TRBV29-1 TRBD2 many TGCAGCGTTGACGGACTAGCGGGAGGGTCTTACTCCTACAATGAGCAGTTCTTC CSVDGLAGGSYSYNEQFF
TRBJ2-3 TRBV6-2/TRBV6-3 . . TGTGCCAGCAGTTCAAGGGGTGATACGCAGTATTTT CASSSRGDTQYF
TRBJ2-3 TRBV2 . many TGTGCCAGCAAACAACTAGATCTCTCAGATACGCAGTATTTT CASKQLDLSDTQYF
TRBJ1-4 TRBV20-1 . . TGCAGTGCCCCTAATGAAAAACTGTTTTTT CSAPNEKLFF
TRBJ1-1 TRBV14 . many TGTGCCAGCAGCCGTCCGGGCGTGAACACTGAAGCTTTCTTT CASSRPGVNTEAFF
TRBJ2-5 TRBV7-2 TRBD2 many TGTGCCAGCAGCTTAGGAGGACTAGCCTTCCAAGAGACCCAGTACTTC CASSLGGLAFQETQYF
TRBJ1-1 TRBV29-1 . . TGCAGCGGGGCCAGGGAAGGAGGGACTGAAGCTTTCTTT CSGAREGGTEAFF
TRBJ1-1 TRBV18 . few TGTGCCAGCTCACCACCGGGGGATTCCGGGACTGTAACTTTCTTT CASSPPGDSGTVTFF
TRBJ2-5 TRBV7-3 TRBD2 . TGTGCCAGCAGACTAGCGGGGAGCGGGGAGACCCAGTACTTC CASRLAGSGETQYF
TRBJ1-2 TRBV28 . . TGTGCCAGCAGTTTAGTAACAGCTTATGGCTACACCTTC CASSLVTAYGYTF
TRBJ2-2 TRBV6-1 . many TGTGCCAGCAGGAGGAAGGGGACTGGGAACACCGGGGAGCTGTTTTTT CASRRKGTGNTGELFF
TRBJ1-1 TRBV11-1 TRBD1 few TGTGCCAGCAGCGTTGGGACAGGGGGCAGGAGGAACACTGAAGCTTTCTTT CASSVGTGGRRNTEAFF
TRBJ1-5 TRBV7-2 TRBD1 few TGTGCCAGCAGCGCGACAGGGGTTACTAGCAATCAGCCCCAGCATTTT CASSATGVTSNQPQHF
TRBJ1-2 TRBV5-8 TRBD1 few TGTGCCAGCAGCAGGAGGACAGGGTACTATGGCTACACCTTC CASSRRTGYYGYTF
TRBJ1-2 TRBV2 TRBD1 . TGTGCCAGCCAGTTTGCCGGGACAGGGACCTATGGCTACACCTTC CASQFAGTGTYGYTF